The clone carrying this T cell receptor (beta chain) has just a few counts. This sample is part of a study of T cells after yellow fever vaccination. TCRdb itself ran the 5' RACE reads through MiXCR, one entry per CDR3 protein. The sample has roughly 310,000 distinct CDR3 sequences; about 9.5% are singletons. The CDR3 runs 15 residues. J lost 2 bases, V lost 7 bases, and 8 bases had no gene match. CDR1 LNHDA and CDR2 SQIVND come from the germline V gene (reference sequence). The V gene is TRBV19, the J gene TRBJ1-3; 7 bases match TRBD1. This specimen consisted of PBMCs, obtained on the day of the first yellow fever vaccination. The clonotype comes from a man aged 18 to 29 who received the YFV17D yellow fever vaccine. This CDR3 reads CASTEGASAGNTIYF. For the CDR3, the DNA is TGTGCCAGTACCGAGGGGGCGTCGGCTGGAAACACCATATATTTT.